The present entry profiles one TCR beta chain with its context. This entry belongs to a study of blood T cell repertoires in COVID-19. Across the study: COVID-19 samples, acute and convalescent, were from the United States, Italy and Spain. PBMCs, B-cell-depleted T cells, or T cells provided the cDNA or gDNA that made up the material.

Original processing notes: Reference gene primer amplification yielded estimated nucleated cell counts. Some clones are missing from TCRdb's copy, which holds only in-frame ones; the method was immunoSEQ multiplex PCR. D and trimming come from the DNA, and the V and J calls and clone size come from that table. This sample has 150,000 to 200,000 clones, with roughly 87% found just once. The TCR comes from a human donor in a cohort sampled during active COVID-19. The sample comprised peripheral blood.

CDR3 sequence: CASSQETEASVYEQYF. The CDR3 DNA reads as TGCGCCAGCAGCCAAGAAACAGAGGCTAGCGTCTACGAGCAGTACTTC. The J gene is TRBJ2-7, the V gene TRBV4-1; D possibly corresponds to TRBD2 (6 bases). The CDR3 runs to 16 residues. Germline V gene sequence: CDR1 MGHRA, CDR2 YSYEKL. V dropped 0 bases and J dropped 3 bases, with 15 bases sitting between them.